The 29 T cell receptor beta chains in this list originate from one sample, sequenced in a study of OX40 agonist ivuxolimab in advanced cancers. Sequencing was performed with immunoSEQ multiplex PCR; in TCRdb, only in-frame clones are kept and a portion is missing. In the table there are approximately 60,000 clones, 84% of which are singletons. Sequencing used CD4+ or CD8+ T cells sorted from blood, obtained in a trial of the OX40 agonist ivuxolimab. These receptors were taken from an adult with an advanced solid tumor such as melanoma, head and neck, liver or kidney cancer.

Comments on this clone: One end of the junction is discordant with germline, which a read error may explain. The chain is built from TRBV18 and TRBJ2-5; D is unclear. Germline values: CDR1 KGHSH, CDR2 LQKENI. This CDR3 spans 14 amino acids. The CDR3 sequence is CASTPPALRETQYF. CDR3 DNA: TGTGCCAGCACACCCCCGGCGCTACGGGAGACCCAGTACTTC.

V is TRBV7-2 and J is TRBJ1-6; D remains unclear. Trimming took off 5 bases at V and 8 bases at J, with 10 bases between the two ends. Germline V gene data show CDR1 as SGHTA and CDR2 as FQGNSA. CDR3 size: 13 residues. The CDR3 nucleotides are TGTGCCAGCAGCCCGCAGAGGGATTCACCCCTCCACTTT. It specifies CASSPQRDSPLHF.

The V and J genes are TRBV4-1 and TRBJ2-6; 13 positions match TRBD2. There are 19 residues in the CDR3. Trimming at V came to 3 bases and at J to 1 base, leaving 6 bases not matched to a gene. Germline values: CDR1 MGHRA, CDR2 YSYEKL. The CDR3 DNA is TGCGCCAGCAGCCATCCCAGACTAGCGGGAGGATCTGGGGCCAACGTCCTGACTTTC. Its protein is CASSHPRLAGGSGANVLTF.

This clone has only a few counts. The chain has TRBV11-3 and TRBJ2-3; D is possibly TRBD1 or TRBD2 (5 bases each). The CDR3 is made up of 14 amino acids. CDR1 is SGHNT, CDR2 YENEEA, per germline. Deletions cut 4 bases from V and 6 bases from J, with 14 bases between. In nucleotides, the CDR3 is TGTGCCAGCAGCTCGAGGAGAGAGGGGGATACGCAGTATTTT. Encoded protein: CASSSRREGDTQYF.

This clone was found a few times. V usage is TRBV5-4 and J usage is TRBJ1-2; 8 bases align to TRBD1. V lost 3 bases to trimming and J lost 2 bases; unmatched junction nucleotides: 6. In germline, CDR1 is SGHNT, CDR2 YYREEE (reference sequence). There are 15 residues in the CDR3. CDR3 coding DNA: TGTGCCAGCAGCTACCGGACAGGGCCGAACTATGGCTACACCTTC. Its protein is CASSYRTGPNYGYTF.

In its sample, this clone was seen a few times. The chain has TRBV13 and TRBJ2-3; D possibly corresponds to TRBD1 (6 bases). Trimming stripped 8 bases from V and 5 bases from J, with 17 bases between. Germline CDR1 is PRHDT and CDR2 is FYEKMQ (reference sequence). The CDR3 runs 14 residues. The CDR3 DNA reads TGTGCCAGCGATAGAGGGGGTATCCAAGATACGCAGTATTTT. Its protein is CASDRGGIQDTQYF. Filled out from reference TRBV13 and TRBJ2-3, the complete variable domain reads AAGVIQSPRHLIKEKRETATLKCYPIPRHDTVYWYQQGPGQDPQFLISFYEKMQSDKGSIPDRFSAQQFSDYHSELNMSSLELGDSALYFCASDRGGIQDTQYFGPGTRLTVL.

On this clone: An end of the junction differs from the germline gene, which may be a read error. The V call is TRBV18, the J call TRBJ1-4; D gene ambiguous. CDR3 length: 14 amino acids. Germline values: CDR1 KGHSH, CDR2 LQKENI. The CDR3 spells CASSPSSPDGELVF. As DNA, the CDR3 is TGTGCCAGCTCACCCTCTTCCCCTGACGGCGAATTGGTTTTT. The variable domain in full, with the rest retrieved from reference TRBV18 and TRBJ1-4, is NAGVMQNPRHLVRRRGQEARLRCSPMKGHSHVYWYRQLPEEGLKFMVYLQKENIIDESGMPKERFSAEFPKEGPSILRIQQVVRGDSAAYFCASSPSSPDGELVFGSGTQLSVL.

This chain links TRBV5-4 with TRBJ2-3; the D is unclear. The CDR3 totals 13 residues. Germline assignment: CDR1 SGHNT and CDR2 YYREEE (reference sequence). The V and J ends lost 1 base and 7 bases respectively, with 10 bases between them. CDR3 DNA: TGTGCCAGCAGCTTGTACAGTTCAAATACGCAGTATTTT. This sequence encodes CASSLYSSNTQYF.

The V and J genes are TRBV20-1 and TRBJ1-1; D may be TRBD1 (6 bases). Germline CDR1 and CDR2: DFQATT and SNEGSKA (reference sequence). Trimming left V 1 base short and J 8 bases short, with 8 bases between. This CDR3 comprises 11 residues. This CDR3 reads CSARGTAEAFF. Here the CDR3 DNA reads TGCAGTGCTAGAGGGACAGCCGAAGCTTTCTTT.

In this sample, this clone turned up many times. The chain has TRBV19 and TRBJ2-3; 7 nucleotides line up with TRBD1. The germline gives CDR1 LNHDA, CDR2 SQIVND (reference sequence). After removal of 5 bases from V and 1 base from J, the junction contained 6 bases not matched to a gene. The CDR3 length is 15 residues. CDR3 sequence: CASSSPGQRTDTQYF. The DNA for the CDR3 is TGTGCCAGTAGTTCACCGGGACAGCGCACAGATACGCAGTATTTT. Together with reference TRBV19 and TRBJ2-3, the CDR3 gives the full variable domain: DGGITQSPKYLFRKEGQNVTLSCEQNLNHDAMYWYRQDPGQGLRLIYYSQIVNDFQKGDIAEGYSVSREKKESFPLTVTSAQKNPTAFYLCASSSPGQRTDTQYFGPGTRLTVL.

J is TRBJ2-7 and V is TRBV15; 9 nucleotides match TRBD2. The V and J ends lost 1 base and 3 bases, in that order; junction bases with no gene match: 10. CDR3 length: 17 amino acids. Per the germline V gene, CDR1 is LNHNV and CDR2 is YYDKDF (reference sequence). The CDR3 spells CATSRAAGGGRDYEQYF. CDR3 nucleotides: TGTGCCACCAGCAGAGCTGCGGGAGGGGGCAGAGACTACGAGCAGTACTTC.

The chain is built from TRBV2 and TRBJ1-1; D is ambiguous. V lost 3 bases to trimming and J lost 6 bases, with 11 bases between them. The germline V gene encodes CDR1 SNHLY and CDR2 FYNNEI. The length of the CDR3 is 13 residues. This CDR3 is CASSDRARAEAFF. CDR3 DNA: TGTGCCAGCAGTGATCGGGCGCGGGCTGAAGCTTTCTTT.

This sequence joins TRBV20-1 and TRBJ2-1; D ambiguous. Germline CDR1 reads DFQATT; CDR2 reads SNEGSKA (reference sequence). The CDR3 sequence is 10 residues long. V was cut by 2 bases and J by 9 bases, with 5 bases left in between. CDR3 region: CSARTGEQFF. The CDR3 DNA sequence: TGCAGTGCTAGAACGGGTGAGCAGTTCTTC.

This clone was recorded only once. J is TRBJ2-7 and V is TRBV30; D call uncertain. Looked up from germline, CDR1 is GTSNPN and CDR2 is SVGIG (reference sequence). With 5 bases removed from V and 2 bases from J, the gap between germline ends came to 13 bases. The CDR3 contains 13 residues. As DNA, the CDR3 is TGTGCCTGGGGAAAGCGTACTACCTACGAGCAGTACTTC. It codes for CAWGKRTTYEQYF. The entire variable domain, with the rest obtained from reference TRBV30 and TRBJ2-7, is as follows: SQTIHQWPATLVQPVGSPLSLECTVEGTSNPNLYWYRQAAGRGLQLLFYSVGIGQISSEVPQNLSASRPQDRQFILSSKKLLLSDSGFYLCAWGKRTTYEQYFGPGTRLTVT.

The chain's CDR3 is CTSSQRDGEGEQYF. CDR3 coding DNA: TGCACCAGCAGCCAGCGGGACGGAGAGGGCGAGCAGTACTTC. The J gene is TRBJ2-7, the V gene TRBV1; TRBD2 is taken as the D call from the table, unchecked against the DNA. TRBV1 corresponds to a pseudogene. The CDR3 has 14 amino acids.

This clone was seen only once. J is TRBJ2-2 and V is TRBV7-8, with 11 bases matching TRBD2. From germline, CDR1 is SGHVS and CDR2 FQNEAQ. The CDR3 covers 17 residues. J lost 0 bases, V lost 5 bases, and 5 bases had no gene match. The CDR3 DNA follows: TGTGCCAGCAGCGCCCTTAGCGGGAGGGCGAACACCGGGGAGCTGTTTTTT. Translating gives CASSALSGRANTGELFF.

The J gene is TRBJ1-4, the V gene TRBV4-2, with TRBD1 identical over 8 bases. Per germline, CDR1 LGHNA and CDR2 YNFKEQ. This CDR3 has 14 amino acids. J gave up 5 bases and V 4 bases, and 3 bases lay outside the gene matches. The CDR3 region has the DNA TGTGCCAGCAGCCCTAGACAGGGGAATGAAAAACTGTTTTTT. This sequence encodes CASSPRQGNEKLFF.

This clone was counted a single time. This chain links TRBV9 with TRBJ2-1; maybe TRBD2 (5 bases). Per the germline V gene, CDR1 is SGDLS and CDR2 is YYNGEE. The ends were cut back, 3 bases at V and 0 bases at J, with 16 bases in the middle. The CDR3 length is 17 residues. In DNA form, the CDR3 reads TGTGCCAGCAGCGACTTACGAGCGGCCTTCTCCTACAATGAGCAGTTCTTC. Translation: CASSDLRAAFSYNEQFF.

V usage is TRBV30 and J usage is TRBJ2-3; maybe TRBD2 (6 bases). Germline V gene data show CDR1 as GTSNPN and CDR2 as SVGIG (reference sequence). The CDR3 has 12 residues. V lost 3 bases and J 5 bases, leaving 9 bases between the germline ends. The chain's CDR3 is CAWRGGGDTQYF. The CDR3 DNA sequence: TGTGCCTGGAGGGGGGGAGGAGATACGCAGTATTTT.

The chain couples TRBV5-1 to TRBJ2-6; D call uncertain. Germline CDR1 SGHRS, CDR2 YFSETQ. This CDR3 region has 15 residues. V lost 4 bases and J 0 bases, leaving 8 bases between the germline ends. The CDR3 reads CASSPTLSGANVLTF. For the CDR3, the DNA is TGCGCCAGCAGCCCGACCCTCTCTGGGGCCAACGTCCTGACTTTC. Combining the CDR3 with reference TRBV5-1 and TRBJ2-6 gives the whole variable domain KAGVTQTPRYLIKTRGQQVTLSCSPISGHRSVSWYQQTPGQGLQFLFEYFSETQRNKGNFPGRFSGRQFSNSRSEMNVSTLELGDSALYLCASSPTLSGANVLTFGAGSRLTVL.

The chain carries TRBV19 and TRBJ1-3, with D tentatively TRBD1 (5 bases). Germline V gene data show CDR1 as LNHDA and CDR2 as SQIVND (reference sequence). The CDR3 consists of 14 residues. V was trimmed by 4 bases and J by 2 bases, leaving 9 bases between them. Here the CDR3 DNA reads TGTGCCAGTAGTACTTCAGGGACTGGAAACACCATATATTTT. This translates into CASSTSGTGNTIYF.

The chain carries TRBV6-5 and TRBJ2-7; tentative D call: TRBD1 (6 bases). V lost 5 bases and J 6 bases, leaving 14 bases between the germline ends. The germline V gene has CDR1 MNHEY and CDR2 SVGAGI. The CDR3 runs 13 residues. The CDR3 DNA is TGTGCCAGCAGTCCGACAGGATTCCTCGAGCAGTACTTC. Protein product: CASSPTGFLEQYF.

CDR3: CASSTTGGDTEAFF. The DNA for the CDR3 is TGTGCCAGCTCAACTACAGGGGGGGACACTGAAGCTTTCTTT. The chain uses TRBV18 and TRBJ1-1; 8 nucleotides agree with TRBD1. Germline V gene sequence: CDR1 KGHSH, CDR2 LQKENI. V gave up 5 bases and J gave up 3 bases; unmatched junction bases: 5. The CDR3 contains 14 residues. The full variable domain, rest sourced from reference TRBV18 and TRBJ1-1, is NAGVMQNPRHLVRRRGQEARLRCSPMKGHSHVYWYRQLPEEGLKFMVYLQKENIIDESGMPKERFSAEFPKEGPSILRIQQVVRGDSAAYFCASSTTGGDTEAFFGQGTRLTVV.

The CDR3 DNA reads TGTGCCAGCAGCCGACGACAGGGGCAGAACACTGAAGCTTTCTTT. Translating gives CASSRRQGQNTEAFF. The J gene is TRBJ1-1, the V gene TRBV11-1; 8 bases are a match to TRBD1. The germline V gene encodes CDR1 SGHAT and CDR2 FQDESV (reference sequence). This CDR3 is built from 15 residues. After removal of 5 bases from V and 1 base from J, the junction contained 6 bases not matched to a gene. The complete variable domain, with remaining parts taken from reference TRBV11-1 and TRBJ1-1, reads EAEVAQSPRYKITEKSQAVAFWCDPISGHATLYWYRQILGQGPELLVQFQDESVVDDSQLPKDRFSAERLKGVDSTLKIQPAELGDSAMYLCASSRRQGQNTEAFFGQGTRLTVV.

J is TRBJ2-1 and V is TRBV20-1; D remains unclear. Germline CDR1 is DFQATT and CDR2 is SNEGSKA (reference sequence). With 6 bases removed from V and 7 bases from J, the gap between germline ends came to 7 bases. The CDR3 consists of 10 residues. CDR3 protein: CSAPINEQFF. The CDR3 nucleotides read TGCAGTGCGCCCATAAATGAGCAGTTCTTC.

In this sample, this clone turned up a few times. CDR3 nucleotide sequence: TGCGCCAGCAGCTTGAACCTGGAGCCCTCCGAGCAGTACTTC. This encodes CASSLNLEPSEQYF. The chain couples TRBV5-1 to TRBJ2-7, with D unresolved. The CDR3 has 14 amino acids. Germline CDR1 and CDR2: SGHRS and YFSETQ. Deletions cut 1 base from V and 6 bases from J, with 14 bases between. Using reference TRBV5-1 and TRBJ2-7 for the parts outside the CDR3, the full variable domain is KAGVTQTPRYLIKTRGQQVTLSCSPISGHRSVSWYQQTPGQGLQFLFEYFSETQRNKGNFPGRFSGRQFSNSRSEMNVSTLELGDSALYLCASSLNLEPSEQYFGPGTRLTVT.

The chain employs TRBV4-1 and TRBJ1-3, with D perhaps matching TRBD1 (5 bases). This CDR3 spans 15 amino acids. Germline lookup yields CDR1 MGHRA and CDR2 YSYEKL. V lost 0 bases, J lost 3 bases, and 9 bases lay in between. The CDR3 DNA reads TGCGCCAGCAGCCAAGAGGGCAGGGATGGAAACACCATATATTTT. It translates to CASSQEGRDGNTIYF.

CDR3 residues: CASSEDRTGGNYGYTF. The CDR3 coding sequence is TGTGCCAGCAGTGAAGACCGGACAGGGGGCAACTATGGCTACACCTTC. The gene calls are TRBV2 and TRBJ1-2, with 11 bases lining up with TRBD1. The CDR3 consists of 16 residues. Per the germline V gene, CDR1 is SNHLY and CDR2 is FYNNEI. The junction had 3 bases not matched to a gene; V was cut back by 1 base and J by 2 bases.

The gene calls are TRBV15 and TRBJ1-1; unclear D gene. Looked up from germline, CDR1 is LNHNV and CDR2 is YYDKDF (reference sequence). Trimming cost V 0 bases and J 1 base, with 9 bases left between them. This CDR3 has 15 residues. DNA for the CDR3: TGTGCCACCAGCAGAGATCTAGAGCGGAACACTGAAGCTTTCTTT. Translating it yields CATSRDLERNTEAFF.